This entry lists 20 T cell receptor beta chains sequenced from one sample in a study of CD8+ T cells in alopecia areata (dated 2018 in TCRdb). Receptor amplification or capture employed the immunoSEQ multiplex PCR assay. For TCR sequencing, RNA was extracted from every sample and reverse transcribed into cDNA to serve as template. In TCRdb, the immuneACCESS table is reduced to in-frame sequences with V and J assigned. These tables do not hold every clone; where another copy was compared, an unresolved V gene accounts for under half, and the others remain unexplained. For this sample there are about 110,000 clones; under 60% appear just once. The top ten clonotypes cover roughly an eighth of the sample. The time point label, read with the paper, signifies: about 5 months on oral tofacitinib. The sample's treatment or condition label, in plain terms: oral pan-JAK inhibitor, 5-10 mg twice daily. The sequences come from CD8+ T cells sorted from blood, collected at week 24, from a patient treated with tofacitinib. The receptors here all came from a human donor with alopecia areata.

This sequence joins TRBV30 and TRBJ1-1, with D maybe TRBD1 (5 bases). V was trimmed by 4 bases and J by 5 bases, leaving 17 bases between them. Germline CDR1 GTSNPN, CDR2 SVGIG (reference sequence). The CDR3 totals 14 residues. The CDR3 reads CAWIGDPGGTEAFF. The CDR3 bases are TGTGCCTGGATAGGGGACCCTGGAGGAACTGAAGCTTTCTTT.

CDR3 protein: CASSSLWGLNNEQFF. CDR3 in DNA: TGTGCCAGCAGCTCTCTTTGGGGCCTTAACAATGAGCAGTTCTTC. This rearrangement joins TRBV11-2 to TRBJ2-1, with D perhaps matching TRBD1 (5 bases). Trimming stripped 4 bases from V and 5 bases from J, with 15 bases between. The CDR3 spans 15 residues. CDR1 and CDR2 (germline): SGHAT, FQNNGV. The full variable domain, its missing parts supplied by reference TRBV11-2 and TRBJ2-1, is EAGVAQSPRYKIIEKRQSVAFWCNPISGHATLYWYQQILGQGPKLLIQFQNNGVVDDSQLPKDRFSAERLKGVDSTLKIQPAKLEDSAVYLCASSSLWGLNNEQFFGPGTRLTVL.

The chain carries TRBV9 and TRBJ2-7; no reliable D call. CDR3 length: 13 residues. CDR1 SGDLS and CDR2 YYNGEE come from the germline V gene. Trimming shortened V by 3 bases and J by 6 bases, and 13 bases separated the two germline ends. The CDR3, as DNA: TGTGCCAGCAGCGGGGCGGATCCCCTCGAGCAGTACTTC. Its protein product is CASSGADPLEQYF. The full variable domain, its missing parts supplied by reference TRBV9 and TRBJ2-7, is DSGVTQTPKHLITATGQRVTLRCSPRSGDLSVYWYQQSLDQGLQFLIQYYNGEERAKGNILERFSAQQFPDLHSELNLSSLELGDSALYFCASSGADPLEQYFGPGTRLTVT.

This clone was found a few times. The chain joins TRBV4-3 to TRBJ1-6, with D possibly matching TRBD1 (6 bases). CDR1 and CDR2 from the germline V gene are LGHNA and YSLEER. Trimming removed 0 bases from V and 4 bases from J, with 13 bases in between. This CDR3 comprises 17 residues. CDR3 sequence (DNA): TGCGCCAGCAGCCAAGATTGGACAGAATCGTATAATTCACCCCTCCACTTT. Protein product: CASSQDWTESYNSPLHF.

This clone was recorded a few times. The chain links TRBV15 to TRBJ1-1, with a weak D call TRBD1 (5 bases). Germline-derived CDR1 and CDR2 are LNHNV and YYDKDF (reference sequence). The CDR3 loop spans 15 amino acids. Trimming took 1 base from V and 1 from J, leaving 10 bases between them. In DNA form, the CDR3 reads TGTGCCACCAGCAGAGGTGCAGGGCGGAACACTGAAGCTTTCTTT. Its protein is CATSRGAGRNTEAFF. Together with reference TRBV15 and TRBJ1-1, the CDR3 gives the full variable domain: DAMVIQNPRYQVTQFGKPVTLSCSQTLNHNVMYWYQQKSSQAPKLLFHYYDKDFNNEADTPDNFQSRRPNTSFCFLDIRSPGLGDTAMYLCATSRGAGRNTEAFFGQGTRLTVV.

This rearrangement joins TRBV13 to TRBJ1-1, with D maybe TRBD1 (6 bases). Germline-derived CDR1 and CDR2 are PRHDT and FYEKMQ (reference sequence). This CDR3 has 13 amino acids. V lost 5 bases and J 3 bases, leaving 10 bases between the germline ends. CDR3 loop: CASSHRVDTEAFF. The CDR3 nucleotides are TGTGCCAGCAGCCACAGGGTAGACACTGAAGCTTTCTTT.

This clone was counted a few times. The chain links TRBV13 to TRBJ2-7; TRBD1 matches at 10 bases. The V and J ends lost 6 bases and 3 bases, in that order; junction bases with no gene match: 5. The V gene's germline CDR1 is PRHDT and CDR2 FYEKMQ (reference sequence). This CDR3 comprises 14 residues. This CDR3 reads CASSQGDRGYEQYF. Here the CDR3 DNA reads TGTGCCAGCAGTCAAGGGGACAGGGGCTACGAGCAGTACTTC.

This chain uses TRBV29-1 with TRBJ1-2, with D possibly being TRBD1 (6 bases). CDR3 length: 15 amino acids. V lost 3 bases, J lost 4 bases, and 18 bases lay in between. In germline, CDR1 is SQVTM, CDR2 ANQGSEA. CDR3 amino acids: CSVDRETGISYGYTF. The DNA of the CDR3 is TGCAGCGTTGACCGAGAGACAGGTATCTCCTATGGCTACACCTTC.

The chain employs TRBV2 and TRBJ2-1; 7 bases agree with TRBD1. V dropped 4 bases and J dropped 7; count of bases not matched to a gene: 13. The V gene's germline CDR1 is SNHLY and CDR2 FYNNEI. The CDR3 spans 16 residues. CDR3 DNA: TGTGCCAGCAGTGGCGACAGGGAAGGGGGCAGGAATGAGCAGTTCTTC. Its protein product is CASSGDREGGRNEQFF.

The chain employs TRBV5-6 and TRBJ2-2, with D perhaps matching TRBD1 or TRBD2 (5 bases each). Trimming shortened V by 0 bases and J by 2 bases, and 11 bases separated the two germline ends. This CDR3 has 16 amino acids. Germline V gene sequence: CDR1 SGHDT, CDR2 YYEEEE. As DNA, the CDR3 is TGTGCCAGCAGCTTGGCTAGCTGGGGCAACACCGGGGAGCTGTTTTTT. This sequence encodes CASSLASWGNTGELFF.

This chain uses TRBV7-9 with TRBJ1-1; tentatively, D is TRBD1 (6 bases). Germline assignment: CDR1 SEHNR and CDR2 FQNEAQ (reference sequence). V lost 3 bases and J lost 1, with 15 bases in between. This CDR3 is 16 amino acids long. The DNA of the CDR3 is TGTGCCAGCAGCTTTCTTCACAGGGAGGGGAACACTGAAGCTTTCTTT. Protein product: CASSFLHREGNTEAFF.

This rearrangement joins TRBV30 to TRBJ2-6; no definite D call. V was trimmed by 3 bases and J by 2 bases, leaving 5 bases between them. The CDR3 is made up of 13 amino acids. Germline assignment: CDR1 GTSNPN and CDR2 SVGIG (reference sequence). DNA for the CDR3: TGTGCCTGGAGGCTCCCTGGGGCCAACGTCCTGACTTTC. Protein product: CAWRLPGANVLTF.

The rearrangement links TRBV19 to TRBJ2-7; D is undetermined. Germline V gene sequence: CDR1 LNHDA, CDR2 SQIVND (reference sequence). This CDR3 contains 13 residues. Deletions cut 6 bases from V and 4 bases from J, with 13 bases between. CDR3 nucleotide sequence: TGTGCCAGTAGCCAGGCCCCCGCTTACGAGCAGTACTTC. Residues: CASSQAPAYEQYF. The whole variable domain, remainder taken from reference TRBV19 and TRBJ2-7, is DGGITQSPKYLFRKEGQNVTLSCEQNLNHDAMYWYRQDPGQGLRLIYYSQIVNDFQKGDIAEGYSVSREKKESFPLTVTSAQKNPTAFYLCASSQAPAYEQYFGPGTRLTVT.

This clone was seen a single time. J is TRBJ2-5 and V is TRBV12-5; 7 positions match TRBD1. Germline assignment: CDR1 LGHNT and CDR2 FRNRAP. The CDR3 has 16 residues. DNA for the CDR3: TGTGCGTCTGGACAGGCTGGATCCAAGATAGAATGGACCCAGTACTTC. It yields the protein CASGQAGSKIEWTQYF. Using reference TRBV12-5 and TRBJ2-5 for the parts outside the CDR3, the full variable domain is DARVTQTPRHKVTEMGQEVTMRCQPILGHNTVFWYRQTMMQGLELLAYFRNRAPLDDSGMPKDRFSAEMPDATLATLKIQPSEPRDSAVYFCASGQAGSKIEWTQYFGPGTRLLVL.

This clone was detected a few times. The V call is TRBV7-8, the J call TRBJ2-7; 9 bases agree with TRBD1. Germline V gene sequence: CDR1 SGHVS, CDR2 FQNEAQ. V was clipped by 3 bases and J by 3 bases; unmatched bases: 3. This CDR3 is 14 amino acids long. The CDR3 reads CASSFGQGSYEQYF. Written as DNA, the CDR3 is TGTGCCAGCAGCTTCGGACAGGGGAGCTACGAGCAGTACTTC.

This clone showed up just a few times. The chain has TRBV4-1 and TRBJ1-2; no clear D gene. Looked up from germline, CDR1 is MGHRA and CDR2 is YSYEKL. The CDR3 contains 13 residues. V was clipped by 3 bases and J by 3 bases, with 8 bases between them. CDR3 sequence: CASSQTFDYGYTF. Here the CDR3 DNA reads TGCGCCAGCAGCCAGACTTTCGACTATGGCTACACCTTC.

V and J are TRBV7-6 and TRBJ2-3, with 11 bases lining up with TRBD1. Germline assignment: CDR1 SGHVS and CDR2 FNYEAQ. CDR3 length: 16 amino acids. The junction had 5 bases not matched to a gene; V was cut back by 5 bases and J by 1 base. The CDR3 reads CASSLDRGLGTDTQYF. CDR3 in DNA: TGTGCCAGCAGCCTGGACAGGGGGCTTGGCACAGATACGCAGTATTTT.

This clone was observed a single time. The chain employs TRBV11-2 and TRBJ2-7; 9 positions agree with TRBD2. The CDR3 spans 15 residues. Looked up from germline, CDR1 is SGHAT and CDR2 is FQNNGV. The trim removed 5 bases at V and 5 bases at J, leaving 10 bases unmatched. CDR3 loop: CASSPRLAGAHEQYF. The CDR3 DNA reads TGTGCCAGCAGCCCGCGTTTAGCGGGGGCCCACGAGCAGTACTTC.

The CDR3 sequence: CASSSWDKTYEQYF. CDR3 nucleotides: TGTGCCAGCAGCTCCTGGGACAAGACCTACGAGCAGTACTTC. The chain has TRBV7-9 and TRBJ2-7, with D possibly TRBD1 on 6 matching bases. The CDR3 sequence is 14 residues long. Germline CDR1 is SEHNR and CDR2 is FQNEAQ (reference sequence). V was cut by 4 bases and J by 2 bases, with 12 bases left in between. Filled out from reference TRBV7-9 and TRBJ2-7, the complete variable domain reads DTGVSQNPRHKITKRGQNVTFRCDPISEHNRLYWYRQTLGQGPEFLTYFQNEAQLEKSRLLSDRFSAERPKGSFSTLEIQRTEQGDSAMYLCASSSWDKTYEQYFGPGTRLTVT.

As for this clone: One end of the junction varies from germline; a read error may be responsible. The chain carries TRBV7-7 and TRBJ2-3; no reliable D call. The CDR3 consists of 16 residues. CDR1 and CDR2 from the germline V gene are SSHAT and FNYEAQ (reference sequence). The CDR3 is CASSPGVGPGTDTQYF. CDR3 bases: TGTGCTAGCAGCCCTGGGGTGGGTCCCGGCACAGATACGCAGTATTTT.